Listed below are T cell receptor beta chains from one sample, sequenced in a study of blood T cell repertoires in COVID-19. TCRdb's table, derived via immunoSEQ multiplex PCR, lists solely in-frame clones and lacks some. The sample lists about 66,000 clones, about 86% seen once, with 6.9% in the top ten. Material: peripheral blood. The origin of the receptors is a middle-aged man with active COVID-19. Both conserved end residues are part of each CDR3. The size entry is marked missing in some rows and otherwise reads once, few, many or a size class.

V gene	J gene	clone size	CDR3 protein
TRBV29-1	TRBJ1-1	.	CSVEDPGTEAFF
TRBV19	TRBJ1-6	.	CASSTQGAQGSPLHF
TRBV5-1	TRBJ2-7	.	CASSFAGRSSGYEQYF
TRBV9	TRBJ2-2	.	CASSVDGTPNTGELFF
TRBV28	TRBJ2-1	.	CASSPQGTESYNEQFF
TRBV5-4	TRBJ1-2	.	CASSLEENYGYTF
TRBV6-6	TRBJ2-7	.	CATYGGAGGRYEQYF
TRBV5-1	TRBJ2-2	few	CASSSPTSGGHTGELFF
TRBV5-6	TRBJ1-2	.	CASSRGTGGDRKDDGYTF
TRBV2	TRBJ2-4	.	CASRSGGGGGNIQYF
TRBV2	TRBJ1-5	.	CASSDRAVTNQPQHF
TRBV3-1/TRBV3-2	TRBJ2-2	.	CASSQTGTPGELFF
TRBV18	TRBJ1-1	.	CASSPREDTEAFF
TRBV19	TRBJ1-5	.	CASSTTLLGQGRQPQHF
TRBV7-3	TRBJ2-7	few	CASSPTGSYEQYF